This T cell receptor (beta chain) came from a study of CD8+CD57+ T cells in acquired aplastic anemia. Genomic DNA, serving as template, underwent TCR beta VDJ and CDR3 profiling. Using its own MiXCR run on the reads, TCRdb lists one record per CDR3 protein. The sample shows fewer than 200,000 distinct CDR3 sequences, about half of them seen only once. The count of this clonotype is one. In patients chosen for sequencing, flow cytometry had shown CD8+CD57+ cell expansion. Germline CDR1 reads KGHDR; CDR2 reads SFDVKD. The junction had 3 bases not matched to a gene; V was cut back by 7 bases and J by 2 bases. CDR3 size: 14 residues.

Sequencing used sorted CD4+, CD8+, or CD8+CD57+ T cells (not recorded which) from PBMCs. This TCR derives from a human donor with aplastic anemia. The chain couples TRBV24-1 to TRBJ2-2; 7 bases are shared with TRBD1. For the CDR3, the DNA is TGTGCCACCAGAGGGACAGCCAACACCGGGGAGCTGTTTTTT. It specifies CATRGTANTGELFF.